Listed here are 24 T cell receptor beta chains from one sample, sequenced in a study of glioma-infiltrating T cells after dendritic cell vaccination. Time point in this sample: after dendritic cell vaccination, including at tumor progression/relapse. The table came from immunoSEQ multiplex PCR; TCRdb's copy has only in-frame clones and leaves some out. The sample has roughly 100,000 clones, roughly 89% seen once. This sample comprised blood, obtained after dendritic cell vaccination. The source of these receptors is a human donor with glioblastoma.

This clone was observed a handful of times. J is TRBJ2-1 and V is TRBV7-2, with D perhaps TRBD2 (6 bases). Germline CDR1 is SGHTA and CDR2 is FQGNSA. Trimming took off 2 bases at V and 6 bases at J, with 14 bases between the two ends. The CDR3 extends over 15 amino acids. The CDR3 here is CASSLSIGSGNEQFF. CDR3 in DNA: TGTGCCAGCAGCTTATCTATCGGGAGTGGCAATGAGCAGTTCTTC.

CDR3 loop: CASSESPAGQPQHF. DNA of the CDR3: TGCGCCAGCAGTGAGTCCCCAGCGGGACAGCCCCAGCATTTT. The chain combines TRBV10-1 with TRBJ1-5; D remains unclear. The CDR3 covers 14 residues. V gave up 0 bases and J gave up 7 bases, with 10 bases separating them. Germline loops: CDR1 WNHNN, CDR2 SYGVQD (reference sequence).

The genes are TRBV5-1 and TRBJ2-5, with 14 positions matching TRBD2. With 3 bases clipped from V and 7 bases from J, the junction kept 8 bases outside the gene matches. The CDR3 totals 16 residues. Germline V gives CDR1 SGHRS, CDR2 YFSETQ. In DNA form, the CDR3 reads TGCGCCAGCAGCTCGTCCGGACTAGCGGGAGGATGGACCCAGTACTTC. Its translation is CASSSSGLAGGWTQYF. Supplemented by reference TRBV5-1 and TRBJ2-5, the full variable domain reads KAGVTQTPRYLIKTRGQQVTLSCSPISGHRSVSWYQQTPGQGLQFLFEYFSETQRNKGNFPGRFSGRQFSNSRSEMNVSTLELGDSALYLCASSSSGLAGGWTQYFGPGTRLLVL.

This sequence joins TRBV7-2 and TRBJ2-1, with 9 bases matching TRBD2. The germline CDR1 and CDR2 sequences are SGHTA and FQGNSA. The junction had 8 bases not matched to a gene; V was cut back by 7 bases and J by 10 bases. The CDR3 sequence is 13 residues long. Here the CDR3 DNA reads TGTGCCAGCAACCAGGGACTAGCAGGAGAGCAGTTCTTC. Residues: CASNQGLAGEQFF. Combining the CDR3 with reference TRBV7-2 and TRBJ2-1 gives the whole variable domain GAGVSQSPSNKVTEKGKDVELRCDPISGHTALYWYRQSLGQGLEFLIYFQGNSAPDKSGLPSDRFSAERTGGSVSTLTIQRTQQEDSAVYLCASNQGLAGEQFFGPGTRLTVL.

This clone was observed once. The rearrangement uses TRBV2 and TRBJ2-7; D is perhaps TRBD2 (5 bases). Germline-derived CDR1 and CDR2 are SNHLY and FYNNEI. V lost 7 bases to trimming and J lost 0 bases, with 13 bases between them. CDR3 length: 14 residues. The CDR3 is CASMPGVISYEQYF. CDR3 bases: TGTGCCAGCATGCCCGGGGTTATCTCCTACGAGCAGTACTTC.

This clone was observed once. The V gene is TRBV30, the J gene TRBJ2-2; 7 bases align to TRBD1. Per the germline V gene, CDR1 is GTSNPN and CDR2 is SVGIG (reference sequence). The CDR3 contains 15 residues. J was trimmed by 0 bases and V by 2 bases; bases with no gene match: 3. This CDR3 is CAWSRDSANTGELFF. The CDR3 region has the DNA TGTGCCTGGAGTAGGGACAGCGCGAACACCGGGGAGCTGTTTTTT.

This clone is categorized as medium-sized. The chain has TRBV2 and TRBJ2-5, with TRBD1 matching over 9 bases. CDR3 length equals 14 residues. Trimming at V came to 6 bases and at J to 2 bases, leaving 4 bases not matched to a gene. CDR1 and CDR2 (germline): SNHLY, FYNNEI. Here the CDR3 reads CASRKDRGQETQYF. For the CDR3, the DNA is TGTGCCAGCAGGAAGGACAGGGGTCAAGAGACCCAGTACTTC.

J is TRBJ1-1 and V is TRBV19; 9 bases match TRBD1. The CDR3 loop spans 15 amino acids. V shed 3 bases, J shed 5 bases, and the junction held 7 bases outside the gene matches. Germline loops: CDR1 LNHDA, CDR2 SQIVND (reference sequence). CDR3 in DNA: TGTGCCAGTAGTATGGGGACAGGGCGGTTTACTGAAGCTTTCTTT. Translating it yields CASSMGTGRFTEAFF.

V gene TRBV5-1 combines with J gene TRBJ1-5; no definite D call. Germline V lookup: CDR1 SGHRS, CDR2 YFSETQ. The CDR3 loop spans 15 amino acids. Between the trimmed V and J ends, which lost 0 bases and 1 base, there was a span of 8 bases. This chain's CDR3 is CASSLEPYSNQPQHF. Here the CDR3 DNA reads TGCGCCAGCAGCTTGGAGCCCTACAGCAATCAGCCCCAGCATTTT.

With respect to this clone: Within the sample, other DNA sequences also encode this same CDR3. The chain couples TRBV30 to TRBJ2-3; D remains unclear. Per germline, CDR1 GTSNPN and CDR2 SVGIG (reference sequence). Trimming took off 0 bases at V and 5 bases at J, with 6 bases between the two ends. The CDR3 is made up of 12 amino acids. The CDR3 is CAWSVTGDTQYF. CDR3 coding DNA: TGTGCCTGGAGTGTAACGGGAGATACGCAGTATTTT.

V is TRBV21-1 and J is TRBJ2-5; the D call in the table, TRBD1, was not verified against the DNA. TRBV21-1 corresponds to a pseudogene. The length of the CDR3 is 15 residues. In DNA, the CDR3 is TGTGCCAGCAGCATACGGGACAGGCGTCAAGAGACCCAGTACTTC. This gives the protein CASSIRDRRQETQYF.

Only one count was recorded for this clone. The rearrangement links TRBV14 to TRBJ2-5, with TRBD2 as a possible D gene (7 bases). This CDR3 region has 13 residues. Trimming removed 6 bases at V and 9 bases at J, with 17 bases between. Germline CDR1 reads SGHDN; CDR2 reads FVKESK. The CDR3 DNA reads TGTGCCAGCAGTGCGACAGGCCGGGGGGCCCAGTACTTC. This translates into CASSATGRGAQYF. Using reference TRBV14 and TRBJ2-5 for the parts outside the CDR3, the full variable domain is EAGVTQFPSHSVIEKGQTVTLRCDPISGHDNLYWYRRVMGKEIKFLLHFVKESKQDESGMPNNRFLAERTGGTYSTLKVQPAELEDSGVYFCASSATGRGAQYFGPGTRLLVL.

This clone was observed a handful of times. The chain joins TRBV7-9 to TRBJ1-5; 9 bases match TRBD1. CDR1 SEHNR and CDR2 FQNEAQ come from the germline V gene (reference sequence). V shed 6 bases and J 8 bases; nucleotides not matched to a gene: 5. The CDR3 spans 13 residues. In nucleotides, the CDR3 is TGTGCCAGCAGTCGGAGGGACAGGGAGCCCCAGCATTTT. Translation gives CASSRRDREPQHF.

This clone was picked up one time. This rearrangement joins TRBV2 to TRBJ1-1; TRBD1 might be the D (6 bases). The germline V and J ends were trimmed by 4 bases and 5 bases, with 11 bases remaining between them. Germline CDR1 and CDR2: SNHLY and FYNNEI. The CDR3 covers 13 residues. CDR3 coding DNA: TGTGCCAGCAGTGGGGACACTGGGACTGAAGCTTTCTTT. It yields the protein CASSGDTGTEAFF.

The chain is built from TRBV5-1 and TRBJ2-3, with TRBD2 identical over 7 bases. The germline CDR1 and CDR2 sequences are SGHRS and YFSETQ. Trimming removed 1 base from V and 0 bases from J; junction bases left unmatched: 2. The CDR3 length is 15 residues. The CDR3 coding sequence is TGCGCCAGCAGCTTGTGGGACTATAGCACAGATACGCAGTATTTT. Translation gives CASSLWDYSTDTQYF.

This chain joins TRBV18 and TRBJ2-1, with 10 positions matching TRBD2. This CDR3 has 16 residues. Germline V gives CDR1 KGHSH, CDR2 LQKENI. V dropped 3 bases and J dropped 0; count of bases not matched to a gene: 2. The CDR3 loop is CASSPGLALSYNEQFF. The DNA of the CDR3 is TGTGCCAGCTCACCGGGACTAGCGCTCTCCTACAATGAGCAGTTCTTC.

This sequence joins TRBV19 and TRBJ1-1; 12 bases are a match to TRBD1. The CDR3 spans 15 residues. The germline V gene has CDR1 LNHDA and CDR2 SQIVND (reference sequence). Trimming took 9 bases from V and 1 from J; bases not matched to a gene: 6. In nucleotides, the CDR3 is TGTGCCAGCAGGGACAGGGGGCTCAAGAACACTGAAGCTTTCTTT. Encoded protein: CASRDRGLKNTEAFF.

The CDR3 loop is CANGAAGGAIEQYF. As DNA, the CDR3 is TGTGCCAATGGGGCGGCAGGGGGAGCAATCGAGCAGTACTTC. This sequence joins TRBV2 and TRBJ2-7, with 7 positions matching TRBD1. Germline assignment: CDR1 SNHLY and CDR2 FYNNEI. The CDR3 length is 14 residues. V gave up 10 bases and J gave up 6 bases; unmatched junction bases: 15.

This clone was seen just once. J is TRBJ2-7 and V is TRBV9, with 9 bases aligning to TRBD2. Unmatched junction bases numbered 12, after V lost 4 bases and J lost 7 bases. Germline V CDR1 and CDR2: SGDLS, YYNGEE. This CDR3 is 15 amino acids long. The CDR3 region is CASSPHLAGEREQYF. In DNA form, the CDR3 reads TGTGCCAGCAGCCCCCACTTAGCGGGAGAACGGGAGCAGTACTTC.

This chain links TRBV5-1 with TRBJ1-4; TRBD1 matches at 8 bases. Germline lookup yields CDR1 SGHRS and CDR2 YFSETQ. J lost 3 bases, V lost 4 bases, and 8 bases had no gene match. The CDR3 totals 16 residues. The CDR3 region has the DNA TGCGCCAGCAGCCCAAATCCGGGACAGGCTAATGAAAAACTGTTTTTT. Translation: CASSPNPGQANEKLFF.

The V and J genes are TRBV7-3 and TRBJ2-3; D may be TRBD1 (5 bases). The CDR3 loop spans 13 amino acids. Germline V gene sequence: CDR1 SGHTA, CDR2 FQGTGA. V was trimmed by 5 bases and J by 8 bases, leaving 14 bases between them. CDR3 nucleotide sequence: TGTGCCAGCAGCATTGACCAGGGCGGTACGCAGTATTTT. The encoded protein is CASSIDQGGTQYF.

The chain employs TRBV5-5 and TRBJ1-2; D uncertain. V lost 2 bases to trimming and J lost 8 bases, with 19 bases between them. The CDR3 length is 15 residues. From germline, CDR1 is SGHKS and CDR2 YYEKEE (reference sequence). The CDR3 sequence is CASSLTGGFPGGYTF. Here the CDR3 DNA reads TGTGCCAGCAGCTTAACCGGAGGCTTCCCGGGCGGCTACACCTTC.

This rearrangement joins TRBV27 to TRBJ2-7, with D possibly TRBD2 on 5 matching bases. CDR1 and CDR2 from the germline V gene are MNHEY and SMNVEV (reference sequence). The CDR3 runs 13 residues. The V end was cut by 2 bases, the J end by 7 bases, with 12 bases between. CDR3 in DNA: TGTGCCAGCAGTTTAAGACGGCCGGGGGAGCAGTACTTC. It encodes CASSLRRPGEQYF.

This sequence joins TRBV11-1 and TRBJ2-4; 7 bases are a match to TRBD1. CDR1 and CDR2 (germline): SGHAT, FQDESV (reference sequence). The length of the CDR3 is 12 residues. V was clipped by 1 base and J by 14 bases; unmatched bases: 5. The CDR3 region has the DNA TGTGCCAGCAGCTTAGGGACAGGAACGGAGTACTTC. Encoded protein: CASSLGTGTEYF.